The TCR beta chain under discussion was sequenced for a study of T cells in Graves' hyperthyroidism and ophthalmopathy. From RNA transcripts, TCR beta CDR3 regions were amplified. An initial round of RT-PCR targeting the TCR CDR3 relied on the HTBI primer set. TCRdb re-called the multiplex PCR reads with MiXCR, one entry per CDR3 protein. Of under 350,000 distinct CDR3 sequences in the sample, 21% were seen once. Germline values: CDR1 SGHNT, CDR2 YENEEA. Trimming took off 4 bases at V and 5 bases at J, with 19 bases between the two ends. The CDR3 runs to 16 residues. The receptor's source is a woman aged 45-60 years with Graves' hyperthyroidism. Specimen: blood. J is TRBJ2-3 and V is TRBV11-3; D is perhaps TRBD2 (7 bases). Here the CDR3 reads CASSSTRGGGGDTQYF. The CDR3, as DNA: TGTGCCAGCAGCTCCACTAGGGGGGGCGGGGGAGATACGCAGTATTTT.